The present TCR beta chain was sequenced within a study of cytomegalovirus exposure and HLA in healthy donors (dated by TCRdb to 2016 to 2017). General notes on the study: According to a later analysis, the roughly 130 validation repertoires were produced on the same platform as the roughly 600 repertoires of the first cohort. High-throughput TCR immunosequencing, statistical association of individual TCRs with disease status, and machine learning were combined to predict cytomegalovirus infection status. The study aimed to test whether cataloging public T cell receptors could reveal signatures of past pathogen exposure. A separate validation cohort of 100 to 150 different subjects was used in addition to the 666-subject first cohort.

The germline V gene encodes CDR1 GTSNPN and CDR2 SVGIG (reference sequence). The junction shows trimming of 0 bases on V and 4 bases on J, plus 10 bases between the germline ends. There are 13 amino acids in the CDR3, from cysteine to phenylalanine inclusive. Of the read, only the CDR3 DNA is kept; its 39 bases are in frame from base 1. Library preparation was by the immunoSEQ multiplex PCR assay. Concerning the study's data processing: A statistical classification framework was built to diagnose cytomegalovirus status from the catalog of TCR beta chain sequences. Entries here come from immuneACCESS through TCRdb and include only in-frame sequences with V and J called. Some clones fail to appear in such tables; in the studies checked, an unresolved V gene covers under half of the shortfall, and the cause of the remainder is unknown. Clonal size and the V and J genes are those of that table, whereas D and trimming came from the DNA. Present in this sample are under 80,000 clones, approximately 95% of which were seen just once. Jointly, the top ten make up roughly 2% of the sample.

About this clone: Its target antigen remains unknown. One base away there is no much larger clone; base qualities are not given.

The donors were included in the validation cohort of 120 subjects, a group kept apart from the approximately 700-subject first cohort. What the study reported, not specific to this receptor: In both the original and validation cohorts, the classifier was reported to diagnose cytomegalovirus status with high specificity and sensitivity. The study listed over 150 TCR beta chains as associated with cytomegalovirus. A later analysis found that TCRs clustered in the first cohort also tended to co-occur in the 120 or so validation repertoires, with approximately 94% of cluster scores above 0. Most TCR sequences were seen in very few donors, while some public TCRs were found in many individuals. The validation cohort had no HLA typing available for a later analysis, so co-occurrence within that cohort was assessed over all 110 or so repertoires. In vitro tests confirmed that a few of the cytomegalovirus-associated TCR beta chains recognize cytomegalovirus antigens. It was suggested by the authors that the approach could potentially be generalized to other disease states and immunological phenotypes.

The rearranged segments are TRBV30 and TRBJ2-7, and TRBD2 may be the D gene, going by 5 matching bases. This clonotype originated in a woman in her late teens or twenties in good health and CMV-seronegative. Sequencing was done on a sample of PBMCs. The nucleotides read TGTGCCTGGAGTGTACTGAGGGCATACGAGCAGTACTTC. Protein translation: CAWSVLRAYEQYF.